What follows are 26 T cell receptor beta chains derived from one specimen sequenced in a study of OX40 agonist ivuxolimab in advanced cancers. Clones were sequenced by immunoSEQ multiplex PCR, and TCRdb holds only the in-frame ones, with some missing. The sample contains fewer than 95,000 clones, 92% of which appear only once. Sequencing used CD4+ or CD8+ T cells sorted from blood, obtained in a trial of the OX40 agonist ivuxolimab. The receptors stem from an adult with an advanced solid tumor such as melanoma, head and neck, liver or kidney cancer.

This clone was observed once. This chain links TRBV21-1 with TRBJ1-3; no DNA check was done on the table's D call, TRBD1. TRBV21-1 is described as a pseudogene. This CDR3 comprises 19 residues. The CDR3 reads CASRPSGTGKDWEGNTIYF. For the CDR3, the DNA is TGTGCCAGCAGACCTTCCGGGACAGGGAAGGACTGGGAAGGAAACACCATATATTTT.

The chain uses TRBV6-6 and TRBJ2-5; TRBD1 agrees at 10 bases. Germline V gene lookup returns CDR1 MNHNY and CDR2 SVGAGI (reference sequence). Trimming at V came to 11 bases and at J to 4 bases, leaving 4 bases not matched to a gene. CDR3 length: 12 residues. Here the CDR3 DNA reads TGTGCCGTTTGGACAGGGGGAGAGACCCAGTACTTC. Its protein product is CAVWTGGETQYF.

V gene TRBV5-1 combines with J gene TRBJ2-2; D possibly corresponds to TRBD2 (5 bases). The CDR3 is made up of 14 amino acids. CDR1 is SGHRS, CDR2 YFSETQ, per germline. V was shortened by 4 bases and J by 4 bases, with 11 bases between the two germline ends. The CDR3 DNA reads TGCGCCAGCAGCCCCGCGACTACCACCGGGGAGCTGTTTTTT. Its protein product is CASSPATTTGELFF.

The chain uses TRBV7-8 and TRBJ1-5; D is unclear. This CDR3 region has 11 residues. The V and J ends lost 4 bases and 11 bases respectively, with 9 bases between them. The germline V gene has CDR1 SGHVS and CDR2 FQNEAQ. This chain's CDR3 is CASSSGSAQHF. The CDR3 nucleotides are TGTGCCAGCAGCTCCGGGTCGGCCCAGCATTTT.

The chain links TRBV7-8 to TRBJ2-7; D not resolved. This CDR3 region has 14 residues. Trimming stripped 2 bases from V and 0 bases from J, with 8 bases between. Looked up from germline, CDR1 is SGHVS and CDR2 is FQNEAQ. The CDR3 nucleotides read TGTGCCAGCAGCTTACCTGGAAGCTCCTACGAGCAGTACTTC. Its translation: CASSLPGSSYEQYF.

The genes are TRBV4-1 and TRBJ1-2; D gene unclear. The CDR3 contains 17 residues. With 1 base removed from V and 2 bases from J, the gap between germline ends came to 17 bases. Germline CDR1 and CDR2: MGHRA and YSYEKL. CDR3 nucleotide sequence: TGCGCCAGCAGCCAAGCGTACACAGCCGCCCTCAACTATGGCTACACCTTC. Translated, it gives CASSQAYTAALNYGYTF.

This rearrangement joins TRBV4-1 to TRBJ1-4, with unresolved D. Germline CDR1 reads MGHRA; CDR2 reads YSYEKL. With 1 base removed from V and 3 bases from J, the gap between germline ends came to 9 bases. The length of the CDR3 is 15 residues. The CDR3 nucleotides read TGCGCCAGCAGCCAAGGAGTAGCGGCTAATGAAAAACTGTTTTTT. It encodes CASSQGVAANEKLFF.

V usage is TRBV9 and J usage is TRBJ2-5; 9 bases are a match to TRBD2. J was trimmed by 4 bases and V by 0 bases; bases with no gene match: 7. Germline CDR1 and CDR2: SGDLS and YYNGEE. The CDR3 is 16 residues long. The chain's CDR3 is CASSVAGAGGLETQYF. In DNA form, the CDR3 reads TGTGCCAGCAGCGTAGCGGGGGCGGGGGGGCTAGAGACCCAGTACTTC.

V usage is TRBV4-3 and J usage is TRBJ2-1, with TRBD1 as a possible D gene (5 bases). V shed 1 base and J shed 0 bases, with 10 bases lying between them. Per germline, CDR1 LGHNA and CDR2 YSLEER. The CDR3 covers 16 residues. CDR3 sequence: CASSQAPGISYNEQFF. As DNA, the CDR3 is TGCGCCAGCAGCCAAGCACCAGGGATCTCCTACAATGAGCAGTTCTTC.

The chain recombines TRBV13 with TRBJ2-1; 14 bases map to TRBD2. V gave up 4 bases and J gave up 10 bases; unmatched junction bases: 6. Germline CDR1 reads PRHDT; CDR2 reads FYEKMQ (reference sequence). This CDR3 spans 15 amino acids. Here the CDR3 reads CASSSGLAGEGEQFF. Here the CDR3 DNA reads TGTGCCAGCAGCTCGGGACTAGCGGGGGAGGGCGAGCAGTTCTTC.

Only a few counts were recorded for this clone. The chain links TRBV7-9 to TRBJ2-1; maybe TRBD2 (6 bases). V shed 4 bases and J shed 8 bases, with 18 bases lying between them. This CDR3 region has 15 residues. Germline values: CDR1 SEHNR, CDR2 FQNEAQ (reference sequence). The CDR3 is CASSSRDSPLHEQFF. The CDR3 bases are TGTGCCAGCAGCTCACGGGACTCGCCCCTTCATGAGCAGTTCTTC.

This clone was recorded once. Here the CDR3 DNA reads TGTGCCAGCAGGGCACAACAGGCAACTAATGAAAAACTGTTTTTT. It specifies CASRAQQATNEKLFF. The V gene is TRBV2, the J gene TRBJ1-4; possible D gene TRBD1, 5 bases. Germline lookup yields CDR1 SNHLY and CDR2 FYNNEI. This CDR3 has 15 amino acids. V lost 6 bases and J lost 0, with 11 bases in between.

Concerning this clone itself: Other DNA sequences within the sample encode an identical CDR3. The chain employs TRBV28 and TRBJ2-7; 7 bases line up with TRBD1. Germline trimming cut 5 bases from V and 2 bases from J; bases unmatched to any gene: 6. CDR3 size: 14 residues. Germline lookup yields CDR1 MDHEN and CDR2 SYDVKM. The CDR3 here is CASSPHRGAYEQYF. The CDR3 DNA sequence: TGTGCCAGCAGTCCCCACAGGGGTGCCTACGAGCAGTACTTC.

The CDR3 nucleotides read TGTGCCAGCACCGGGAATTCACCCCTCCACTTT. Its translation is CASTGNSPLHF. The chain combines TRBV2 with TRBJ1-6, with D unclear. Germline V lookup: CDR1 SNHLY, CDR2 FYNNEI. The V gene lost 7 bases and the J gene lost 7 bases, with 5 bases spanning the gap. The CDR3 spans 11 residues.

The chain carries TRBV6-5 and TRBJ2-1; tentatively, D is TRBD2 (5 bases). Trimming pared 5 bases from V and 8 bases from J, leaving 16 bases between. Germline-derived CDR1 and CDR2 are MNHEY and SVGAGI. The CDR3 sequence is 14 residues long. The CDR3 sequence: CASSILAAGDEQFF. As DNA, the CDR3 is TGTGCCAGCAGTATTCTAGCAGCCGGTGATGAGCAGTTCTTC.

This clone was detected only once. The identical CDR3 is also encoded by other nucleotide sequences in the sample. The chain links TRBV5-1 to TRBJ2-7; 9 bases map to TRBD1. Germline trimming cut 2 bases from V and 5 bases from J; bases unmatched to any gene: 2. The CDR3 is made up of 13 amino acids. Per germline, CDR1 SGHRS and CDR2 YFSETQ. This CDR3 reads CASSFTGGDEQYF. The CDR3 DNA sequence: TGCGCCAGCAGCTTTACAGGGGGCGACGAGCAGTACTTC.

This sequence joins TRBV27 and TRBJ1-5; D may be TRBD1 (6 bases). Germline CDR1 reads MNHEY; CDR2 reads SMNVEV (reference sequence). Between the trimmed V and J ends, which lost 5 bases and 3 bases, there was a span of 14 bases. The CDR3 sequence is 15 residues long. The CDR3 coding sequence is TGTGCCAGCAGTCCCCTAGGGGGGCCCAATCAGCCCCAGCATTTT. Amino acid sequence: CASSPLGGPNQPQHF.

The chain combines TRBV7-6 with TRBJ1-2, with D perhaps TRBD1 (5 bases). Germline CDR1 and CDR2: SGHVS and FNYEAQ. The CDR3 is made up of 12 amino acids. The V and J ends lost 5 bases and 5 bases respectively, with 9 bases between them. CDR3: CASSPQGYGYTF. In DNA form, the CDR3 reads TGTGCCAGCAGCCCCCAGGGATATGGCTACACCTTC. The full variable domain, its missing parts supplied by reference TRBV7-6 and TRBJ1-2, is GAGVSQSPRYKVTKRGQDVALRCDPISGHVSLYWYRQALGQGPEFLTYFNYEAQQDKSGLPNDRFSAERPEGSISTLTIQRTEQRDSAMYRCASSPQGYGYTFGSGTRLTVV.

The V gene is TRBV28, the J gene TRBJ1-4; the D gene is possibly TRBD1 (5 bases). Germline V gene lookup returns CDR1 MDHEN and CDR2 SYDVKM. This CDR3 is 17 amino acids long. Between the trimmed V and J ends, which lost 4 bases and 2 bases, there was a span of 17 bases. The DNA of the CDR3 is TGTGCCAGCAGTTCGGGGCTATACCACCGCACTAATGAAAAACTGTTTTTT. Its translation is CASSSGLYHRTNEKLFF.

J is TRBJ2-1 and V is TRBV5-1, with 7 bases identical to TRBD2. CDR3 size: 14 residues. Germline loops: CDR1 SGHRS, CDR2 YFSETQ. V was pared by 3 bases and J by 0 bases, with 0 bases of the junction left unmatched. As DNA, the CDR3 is TGCGCCAGCAGCTCTAGCGGCTCCTACAATGAGCAGTTCTTC. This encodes CASSSSGSYNEQFF.

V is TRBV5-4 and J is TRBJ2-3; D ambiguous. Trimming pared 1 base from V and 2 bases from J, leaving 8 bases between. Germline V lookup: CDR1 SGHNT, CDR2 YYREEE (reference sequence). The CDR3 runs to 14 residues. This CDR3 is CASSLITTTDTQYF. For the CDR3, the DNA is TGTGCCAGCAGCTTGATAACAACCACAGATACGCAGTATTTT.

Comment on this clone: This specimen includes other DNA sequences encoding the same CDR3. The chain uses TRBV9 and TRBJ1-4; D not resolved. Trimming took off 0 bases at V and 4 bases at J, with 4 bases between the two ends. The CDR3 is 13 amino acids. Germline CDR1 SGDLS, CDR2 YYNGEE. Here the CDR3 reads CASSVGGNEKLFF. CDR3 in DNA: TGTGCCAGCAGCGTAGGAGGTAATGAAAAACTGTTTTTT.

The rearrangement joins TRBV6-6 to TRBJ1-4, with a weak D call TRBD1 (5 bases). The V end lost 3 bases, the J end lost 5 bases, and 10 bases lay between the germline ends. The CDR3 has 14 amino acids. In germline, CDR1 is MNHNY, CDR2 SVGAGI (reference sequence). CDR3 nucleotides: TGTGCCAGCAGTTATTCGGGGGGGAATGAAAAACTGTTTTTT. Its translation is CASSYSGGNEKLFF.

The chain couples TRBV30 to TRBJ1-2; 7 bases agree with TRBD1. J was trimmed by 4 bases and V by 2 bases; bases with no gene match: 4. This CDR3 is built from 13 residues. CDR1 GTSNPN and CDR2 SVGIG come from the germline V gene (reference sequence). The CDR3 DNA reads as TGTGCCTGGAGTTTGGGACAGTTCTATGGCTACACCTTC. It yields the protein CAWSLGQFYGYTF.

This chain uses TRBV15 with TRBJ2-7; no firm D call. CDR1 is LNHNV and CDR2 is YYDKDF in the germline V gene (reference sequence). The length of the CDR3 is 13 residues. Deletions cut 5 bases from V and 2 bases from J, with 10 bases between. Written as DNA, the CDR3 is TGTGCCACCAGCGTGAGTCGAGCCTACGAGCAGTACTTC. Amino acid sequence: CATSVSRAYEQYF. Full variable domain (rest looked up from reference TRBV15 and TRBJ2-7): DAMVIQNPRYQVTQFGKPVTLSCSQTLNHNVMYWYQQKSSQAPKLLFHYYDKDFNNEADTPDNFQSRRPNTSFCFLDIRSPGLGDTAMYLCATSVSRAYEQYFGPGTRLTVT.

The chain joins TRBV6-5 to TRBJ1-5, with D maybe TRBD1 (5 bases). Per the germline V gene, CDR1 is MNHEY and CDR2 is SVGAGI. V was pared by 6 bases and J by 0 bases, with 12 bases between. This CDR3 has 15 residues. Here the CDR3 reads CASSPLGGSNQPQHF. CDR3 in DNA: TGTGCCAGCAGCCCCCTCGGGGGTAGCAATCAGCCCCAGCATTTT.